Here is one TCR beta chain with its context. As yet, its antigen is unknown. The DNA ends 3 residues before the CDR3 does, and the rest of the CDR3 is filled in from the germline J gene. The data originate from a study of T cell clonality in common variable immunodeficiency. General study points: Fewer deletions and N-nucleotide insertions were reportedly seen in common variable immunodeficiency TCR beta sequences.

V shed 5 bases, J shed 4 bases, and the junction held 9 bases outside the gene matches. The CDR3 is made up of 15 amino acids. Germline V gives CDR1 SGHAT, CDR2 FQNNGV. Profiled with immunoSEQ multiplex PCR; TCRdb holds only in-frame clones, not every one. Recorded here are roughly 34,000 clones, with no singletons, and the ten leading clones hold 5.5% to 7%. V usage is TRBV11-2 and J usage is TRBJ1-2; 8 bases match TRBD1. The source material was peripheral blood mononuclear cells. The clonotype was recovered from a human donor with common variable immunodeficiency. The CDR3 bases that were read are TGTGCCAGCAGCCCTCCGGGACAGGCCTCCTATGGC. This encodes CASSPPGQASYG. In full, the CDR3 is CASSPPGQASYGYTF.